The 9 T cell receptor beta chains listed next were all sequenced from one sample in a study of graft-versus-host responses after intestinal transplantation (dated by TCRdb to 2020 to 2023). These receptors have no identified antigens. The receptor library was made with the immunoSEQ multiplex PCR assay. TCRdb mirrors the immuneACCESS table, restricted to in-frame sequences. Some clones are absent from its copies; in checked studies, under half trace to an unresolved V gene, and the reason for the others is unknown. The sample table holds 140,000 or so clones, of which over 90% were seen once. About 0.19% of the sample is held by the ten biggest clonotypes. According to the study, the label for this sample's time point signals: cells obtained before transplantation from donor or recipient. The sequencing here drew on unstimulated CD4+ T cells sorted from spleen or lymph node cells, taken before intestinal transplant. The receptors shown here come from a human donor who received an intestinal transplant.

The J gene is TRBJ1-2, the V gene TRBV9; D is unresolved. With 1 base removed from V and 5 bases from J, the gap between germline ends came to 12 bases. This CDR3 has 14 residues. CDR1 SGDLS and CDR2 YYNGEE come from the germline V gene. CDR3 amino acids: CASSVSSTPYGYTF. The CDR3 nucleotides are TGTGCCAGCAGCGTATCCTCTACCCCGTATGGCTACACCTTC.

CDR3 residues: CASSQDWASGVSTDTQYF. The CDR3 nucleotides read TGTGCCAGCAGCCAAGATTGGGCTAGCGGGGTTAGCACAGATACGCAGTATTTT. The V call is TRBV4-2, the J call TRBJ2-3, with TRBD2 matching over 9 bases. Per germline, CDR1 LGHNA and CDR2 YNFKEQ. CDR3 size: 18 residues. The V segment lost 0 bases and the J segment 0 bases; nucleotides outside the gene matches: 7.

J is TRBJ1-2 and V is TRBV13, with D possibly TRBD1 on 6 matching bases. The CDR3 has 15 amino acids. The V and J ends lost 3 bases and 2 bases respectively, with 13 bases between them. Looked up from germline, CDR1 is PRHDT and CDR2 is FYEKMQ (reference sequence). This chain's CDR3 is CASSFNRQGNYGYTF. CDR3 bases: TGTGCCAGCAGCTTTAACCGCCAGGGGAACTATGGCTACACCTTC. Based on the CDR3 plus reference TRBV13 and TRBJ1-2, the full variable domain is AAGVIQSPRHLIKEKRETATLKCYPIPRHDTVYWYQQGPGQDPQFLISFYEKMQSDKGSIPDRFSAQQFSDYHSELNMSSLELGDSALYFCASSFNRQGNYGYTFGSGTRLTVV.

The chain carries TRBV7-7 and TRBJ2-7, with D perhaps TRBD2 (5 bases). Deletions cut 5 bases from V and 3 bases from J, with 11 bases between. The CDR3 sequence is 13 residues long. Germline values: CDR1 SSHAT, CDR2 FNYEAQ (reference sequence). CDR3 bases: TGTGCCAGCAGCCCCTTGGGGAGCTACGAGCAGTACTTC. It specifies CASSPLGSYEQYF.

The CDR3 DNA reads TGCGCCAGCAGCTTGGGGTTAGCGGGGCCACAAGAGACCCAGTACTTC. Translation: CASSLGLAGPQETQYF. V usage is TRBV5-1 and J usage is TRBJ2-5; TRBD2 matches at 8 bases. The CDR3 runs to 16 residues. The germline CDR1 and CDR2 sequences are SGHRS and YFSETQ. Trimming took 0 bases from V and 2 from J; bases not matched to a gene: 6.

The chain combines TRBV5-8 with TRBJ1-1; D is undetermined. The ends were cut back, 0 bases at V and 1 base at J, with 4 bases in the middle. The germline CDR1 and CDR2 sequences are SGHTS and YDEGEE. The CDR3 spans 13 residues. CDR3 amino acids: CASSLVRNTEAFF. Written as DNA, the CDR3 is TGTGCCAGCAGCTTGGTTCGGAACACTGAAGCTTTCTTT.

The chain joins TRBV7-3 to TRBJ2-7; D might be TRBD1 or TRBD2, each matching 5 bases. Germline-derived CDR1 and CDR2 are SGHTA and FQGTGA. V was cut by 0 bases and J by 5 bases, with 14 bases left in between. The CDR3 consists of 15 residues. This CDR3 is CASSLTGVSPDEQYF. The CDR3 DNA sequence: TGTGCCAGCAGCTTAACGGGGGTTTCCCCAGACGAGCAGTACTTC.

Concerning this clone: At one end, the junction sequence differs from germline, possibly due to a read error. The CDR3 spells CASSKGTGATDTQYF. CDR3 DNA sequence: TGTGCTAGCAGTAAGGGGACAGGGGCGACAGATACGCAGTATTTT. The genes are TRBV7-7 and TRBJ2-3, with TRBD1 matching 10 bases. There are 15 residues in the CDR3. Germline loops: CDR1 SSHAT, CDR2 FNYEAQ (reference sequence).

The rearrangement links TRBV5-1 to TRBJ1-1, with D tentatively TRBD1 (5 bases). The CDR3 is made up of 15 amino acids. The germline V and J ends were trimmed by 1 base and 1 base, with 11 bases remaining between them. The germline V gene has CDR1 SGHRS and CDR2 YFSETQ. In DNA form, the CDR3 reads TGCGCCAGCAGCTTGTGGGCAGGGTCGAACACTGAAGCTTTCTTT. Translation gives CASSLWAGSNTEAFF.